The rows below give T cell receptor beta chains drawn from one sample of a study of PD-1 blockade in mismatch repair-deficient tumors. Only in-frame clones appear in the TCRdb table, and some are missing; sequencing was by immunoSEQ multiplex PCR. The sample yields about 34,000 clones, roughly 80% seen once. The sequencing here drew on PBMCs, taken 6 to 7 weeks after starting pembrolizumab. Every receptor here comes from an adult with mismatch repair-deficient cancer. The CDR3 runs from the conserved cysteine through the conserved F or W. The D gene is left open where the match is weak. The listing skips clone size in some rows; elsewhere it reads once, few, many or a size class.

V	J	length	D	size	CDR3	DNA
TRBV25-1	TRBJ1-5	12	TRBD1	NA	CASRTGGQPQHF	TGTGCCAGCAGGACAGGGGGGCAGCCCCAGCATTTT
TRBV6-5	TRBJ2-2	15	TRBD1	NA	CASSYAEGGDGELFF	TGTGCCAGCAGTTACGCGGAAGGGGGCGACGGGGAGCTGTTTTTT
TRBV9	TRBJ2-3	18	TRBD2	once	CASSVEASGRSGTDTQYF	TGTGCCAGCAGCGTAGAGGCTAGCGGGAGGTCGGGCACAGATACGCAGTATTTT
TRBV4-2	TRBJ2-3	19	TRBD2	NA	CASSPPGGRGPRSADTQYF	TGTGCCAGCAGCCCCCCTGGGGGGAGGGGCCCCAGATCGGCAGATACGCAGTATTTT
TRBV30	TRBJ2-7	14	TRBD2	NA	CAWSLGAGPYEQYF	TGTGCCTGGAGTTTAGGAGCGGGGCCCTACGAGCAGTACTTC
TRBV11-2	TRBJ2-1	15	TRBD2	NA	CASSFLAGAVNEQFF	TGTGCCAGCAGCTTCCTAGCGGGAGCCGTCAATGAGCAGTTCTTC
TRBV27	TRBJ2-7	13	NA	NA	CASSLDMAYEQYF	TGTGCCAGCAGTCTAGATATGGCCTACGAGCAGTACTTC
TRBV27	TRBJ2-7	14	NA	NA	CASSSGVIPYEQYF	TGTGCCAGCAGTTCAGGGGTAATTCCCTACGAGCAGTACTTC
TRBV25-1	TRBJ1-5	12	NA	NA	CASSVSGQPQHF	TGTGCCAGCAGTGTGTCGGGTCAGCCCCAGCATTTT
TRBV9	TRBJ2-7	14	TRBD1	NA	CASSATGQSYEQYF	TGTGCCAGCAGCGCTACGGGACAGAGCTACGAGCAGTACTTC
TRBV7-9	TRBJ1-4	13	NA	NA	CASSLGHDGKLFF	TGTGCCAGCAGCTTAGGACACGACGGAAAACTGTTTTTT
TRBV27	TRBJ1-5	14	NA	NA	CASSPIYSNQPQHF	TGTGCCAGCAGTCCAATCTATAGCAATCAGCCCCAGCATTTT
TRBV5-1	TRBJ2-1	19	TRBD1	NA	CASSFYTYRGPLVYNEQFF	TGCGCCAGCAGCTTTTATACGTACAGGGGACCGCTCGTCTACAATGAGCAGTTCTTC
TRBV7-6	TRBJ2-5	13	NA	NA	CASSLNNQETQYF	TGTGCCAGCAGCTTAAACAACCAAGAGACCCAGTACTTC